This entry is about one T cell receptor (beta chain). Its target is unknown. This sample stems from a study of T cells expressing NK-cell markers. Findings and caveats of the study: The CD3+CD56-NKG2C+ fraction was also led by these clonotypes in a handful of donors.

Looked up from germline, CDR1 is KGHDR and CDR2 is SFDVKD. CDR3 length: 12 residues. The cDNA for TCR beta came from 5'RACE template switching with UMIs. TCRdb reprocessed the 5' RACE reads and stores each CDR3 protein as one record, lacking DNA. This listing includes more than 400,000 distinct CDR3 sequences. The V and J genes are TRBV24-1 and TRBJ1-2. The receptor was isolated from a woman aged 18-69 years in good health. The sample taken for sequencing was blood T cells: a sorted CD56 or NKG2C T cell subset, CD4+ or CD8+ T cells, or bulk PBMC T cells (not recorded which). The CDR3 sequence: CATSAPVKGYTF.